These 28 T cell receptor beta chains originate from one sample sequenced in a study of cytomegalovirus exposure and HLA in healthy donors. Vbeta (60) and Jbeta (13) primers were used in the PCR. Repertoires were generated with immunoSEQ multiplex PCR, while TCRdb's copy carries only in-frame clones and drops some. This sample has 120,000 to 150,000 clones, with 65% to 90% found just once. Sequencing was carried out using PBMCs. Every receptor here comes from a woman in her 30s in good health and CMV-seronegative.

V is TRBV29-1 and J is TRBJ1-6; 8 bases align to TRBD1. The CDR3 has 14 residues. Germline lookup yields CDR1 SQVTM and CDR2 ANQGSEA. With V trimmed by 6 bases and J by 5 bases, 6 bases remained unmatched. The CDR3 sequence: CSVGEGQDNSPLHF. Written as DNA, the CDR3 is TGCAGCGTAGGAGAGGGACAGGATAATTCACCCCTCCACTTT.

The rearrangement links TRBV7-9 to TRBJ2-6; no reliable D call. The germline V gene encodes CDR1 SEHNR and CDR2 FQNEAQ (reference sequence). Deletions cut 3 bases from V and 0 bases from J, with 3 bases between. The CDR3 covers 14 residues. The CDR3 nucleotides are TGTGCCAGCAGCTTTAGCTCTGGGGCCAACGTCCTGACTTTC. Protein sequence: CASSFSSGANVLTF.

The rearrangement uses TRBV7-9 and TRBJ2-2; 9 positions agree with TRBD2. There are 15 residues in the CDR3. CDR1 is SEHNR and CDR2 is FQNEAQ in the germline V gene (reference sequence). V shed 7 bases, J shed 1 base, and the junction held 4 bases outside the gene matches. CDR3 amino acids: CASMRAGGNTGELFF. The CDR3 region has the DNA TGTGCCAGCATGCGAGCGGGGGGGAACACCGGGGAGCTGTTTTTT.

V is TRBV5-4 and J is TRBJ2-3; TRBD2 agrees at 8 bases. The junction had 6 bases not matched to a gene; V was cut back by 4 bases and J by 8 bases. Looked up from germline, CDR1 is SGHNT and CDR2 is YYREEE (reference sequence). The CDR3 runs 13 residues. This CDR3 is CASSPQAGVTQYF. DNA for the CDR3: TGTGCCAGCAGCCCACAAGCGGGAGTTACGCAGTATTTT.

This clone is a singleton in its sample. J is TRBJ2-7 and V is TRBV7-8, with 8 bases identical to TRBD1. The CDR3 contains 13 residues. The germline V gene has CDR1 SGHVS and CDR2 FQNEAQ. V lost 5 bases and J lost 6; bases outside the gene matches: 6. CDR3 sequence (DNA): TGTGCCAGCAGCCCTCCAACAGGGGGCGAGCAGTACTTC. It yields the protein CASSPPTGGEQYF.

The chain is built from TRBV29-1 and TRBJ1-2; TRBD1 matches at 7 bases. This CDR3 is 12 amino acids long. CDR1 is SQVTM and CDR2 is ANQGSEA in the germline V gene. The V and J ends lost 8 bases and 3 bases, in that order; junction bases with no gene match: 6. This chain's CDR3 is CSTEGADYGYTF. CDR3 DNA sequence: TGCAGCACTGAGGGGGCGGACTATGGCTACACCTTC.

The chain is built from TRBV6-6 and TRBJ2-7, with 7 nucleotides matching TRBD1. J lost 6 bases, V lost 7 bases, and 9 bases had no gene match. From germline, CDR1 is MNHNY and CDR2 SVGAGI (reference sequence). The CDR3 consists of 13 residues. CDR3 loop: CASTYRDRGEQYF. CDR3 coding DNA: TGTGCCAGCACCTACCGGGACAGAGGCGAGCAGTACTTC.

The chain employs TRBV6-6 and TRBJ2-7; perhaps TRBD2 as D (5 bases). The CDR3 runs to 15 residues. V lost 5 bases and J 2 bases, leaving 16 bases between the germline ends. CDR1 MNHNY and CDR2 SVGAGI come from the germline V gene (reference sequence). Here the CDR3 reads CASSPQLGVTYEQYF. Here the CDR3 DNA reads TGTGCCAGCAGTCCTCAACTAGGAGTCACCTACGAGCAGTACTTC.

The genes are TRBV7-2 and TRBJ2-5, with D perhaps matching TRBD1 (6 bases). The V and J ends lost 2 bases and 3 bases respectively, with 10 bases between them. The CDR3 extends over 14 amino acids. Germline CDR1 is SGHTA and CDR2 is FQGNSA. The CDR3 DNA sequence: TGTGCCAGCAGCTTAAGACGGACAGAAGAGACCCAGTACTTC. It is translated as CASSLRRTEETQYF.

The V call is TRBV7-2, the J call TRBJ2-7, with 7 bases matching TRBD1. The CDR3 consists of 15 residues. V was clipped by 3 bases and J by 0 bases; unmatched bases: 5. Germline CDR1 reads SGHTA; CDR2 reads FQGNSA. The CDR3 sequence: CASSLDRFSSYEQYF. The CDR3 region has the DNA TGTGCCAGCAGCTTGGACAGGTTTAGCTCCTACGAGCAGTACTTC.

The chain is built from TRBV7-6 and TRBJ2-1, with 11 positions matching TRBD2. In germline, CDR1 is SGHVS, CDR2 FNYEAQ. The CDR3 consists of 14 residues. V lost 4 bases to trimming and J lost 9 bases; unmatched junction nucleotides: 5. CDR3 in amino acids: CASSSSGGRGEQFF. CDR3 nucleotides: TGTGCCAGCAGCTCTAGCGGGGGGCGGGGTGAGCAGTTCTTC.

The CDR3 nucleotides read TGCGCCAGCAGCTTGTTTACACAGGGCTCTGGGGCCAACGTCCTGACTTTC. This codes for CASSLFTQGSGANVLTF. The gene calls are TRBV5-1 and TRBJ2-6, with D perhaps matching TRBD1 (6 bases). Between the trimmed V and J ends, which lost 1 base and 0 bases, there was a span of 11 bases. The V gene's germline CDR1 is SGHRS and CDR2 YFSETQ. CDR3 length: 17 amino acids.

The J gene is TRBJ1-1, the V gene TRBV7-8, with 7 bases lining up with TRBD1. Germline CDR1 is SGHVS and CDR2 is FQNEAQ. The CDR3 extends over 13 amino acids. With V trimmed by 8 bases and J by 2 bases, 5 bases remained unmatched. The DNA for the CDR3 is TGTGCCAGCCAAGGGGACAGAAACACTGAAGCTTTCTTT. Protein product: CASQGDRNTEAFF.

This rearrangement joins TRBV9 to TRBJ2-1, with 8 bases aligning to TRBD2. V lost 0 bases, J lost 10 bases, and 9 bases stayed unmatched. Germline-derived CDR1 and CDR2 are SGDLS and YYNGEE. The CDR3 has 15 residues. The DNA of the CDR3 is TGTGCCAGCAGCGTAGTTAGCGGGATGTCCAGCGAGCAGTTCTTC. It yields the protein CASSVVSGMSSEQFF. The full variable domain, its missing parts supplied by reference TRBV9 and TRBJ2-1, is DSGVTQTPKHLITATGQRVTLRCSPRSGDLSVYWYQQSLDQGLQFLIQYYNGEERAKGNILERFSAQQFPDLHSELNLSSLELGDSALYFCASSVVSGMSSEQFFGPGTRLTVL.

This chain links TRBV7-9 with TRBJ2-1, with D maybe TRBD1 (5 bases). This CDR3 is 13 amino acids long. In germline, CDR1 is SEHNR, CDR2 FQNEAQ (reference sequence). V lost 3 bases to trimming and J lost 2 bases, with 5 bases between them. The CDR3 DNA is TGTGCCAGCAGCTTGGACACCTACAATGAGCAGTTCTTC. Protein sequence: CASSLDTYNEQFF.

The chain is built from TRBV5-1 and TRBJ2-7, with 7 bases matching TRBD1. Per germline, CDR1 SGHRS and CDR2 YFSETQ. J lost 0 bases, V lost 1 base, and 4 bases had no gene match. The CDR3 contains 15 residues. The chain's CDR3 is CASSLLTGDSYEQYF. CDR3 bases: TGCGCCAGCAGCTTGCTAACAGGGGACTCCTACGAGCAGTACTTC.

As DNA, the CDR3 is TGTGCCAGCAGGGCCGGACAGGATTTTTCGATATGGTACACCTTC. The encoded protein is CASRAGQDFSIWYTF. This chain uses TRBV6-5 with TRBJ1-2; the match to TRBD1 covers 7 bases. Per the germline V gene, CDR1 is MNHEY and CDR2 is SVGAGI. This CDR3 contains 15 residues. V was clipped by 6 bases and J by 11 bases; unmatched bases: 18.

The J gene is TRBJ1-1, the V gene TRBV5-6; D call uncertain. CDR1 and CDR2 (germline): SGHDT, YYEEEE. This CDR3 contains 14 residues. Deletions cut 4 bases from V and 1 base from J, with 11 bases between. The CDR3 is CASSGIGENTEAFF. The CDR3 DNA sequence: TGTGCCAGCAGCGGAATTGGAGAGAACACTGAAGCTTTCTTT.

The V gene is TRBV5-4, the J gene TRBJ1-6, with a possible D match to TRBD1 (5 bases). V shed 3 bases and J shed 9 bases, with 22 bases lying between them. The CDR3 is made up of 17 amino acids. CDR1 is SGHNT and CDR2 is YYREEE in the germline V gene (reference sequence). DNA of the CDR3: TGTGCCAGCAGCTGGAAACTTGGACGGGGGGAGAGTTCACCCCTCCACTTT. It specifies CASSWKLGRGESSPLHF.

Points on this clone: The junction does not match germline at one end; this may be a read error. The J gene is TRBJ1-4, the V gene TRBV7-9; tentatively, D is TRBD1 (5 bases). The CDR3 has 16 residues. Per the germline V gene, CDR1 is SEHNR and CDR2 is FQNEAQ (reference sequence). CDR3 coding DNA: TGTTCCAGCAGCTCGACAGCTCACTGGACTAATGAAAAACTGTTTTTT. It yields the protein CSSSSTAHWTNEKLFF.

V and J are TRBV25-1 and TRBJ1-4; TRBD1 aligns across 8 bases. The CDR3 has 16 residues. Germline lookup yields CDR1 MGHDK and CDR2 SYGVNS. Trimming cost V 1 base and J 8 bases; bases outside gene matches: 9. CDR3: CASSEFPGQVNEKLFF. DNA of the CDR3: TGTGCCAGCAGTGAATTCCCGGGACAGGTCAACGAAAAACTGTTTTTT.

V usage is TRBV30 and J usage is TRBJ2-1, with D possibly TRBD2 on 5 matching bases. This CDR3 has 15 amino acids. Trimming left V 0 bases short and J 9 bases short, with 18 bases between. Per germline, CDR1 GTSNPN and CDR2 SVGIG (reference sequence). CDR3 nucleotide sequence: TGTGCCTGGAGTGTACTGAGCGGACGCCTCACTGAGCAGTTCTTC. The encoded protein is CAWSVLSGRLTEQFF.

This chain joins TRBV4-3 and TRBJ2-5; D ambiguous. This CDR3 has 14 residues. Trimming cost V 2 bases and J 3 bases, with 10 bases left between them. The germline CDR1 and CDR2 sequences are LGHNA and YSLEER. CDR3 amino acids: CASSQSGPEETQYF. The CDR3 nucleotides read TGCGCCAGCAGCCAATCGGGTCCCGAAGAGACCCAGTACTTC.

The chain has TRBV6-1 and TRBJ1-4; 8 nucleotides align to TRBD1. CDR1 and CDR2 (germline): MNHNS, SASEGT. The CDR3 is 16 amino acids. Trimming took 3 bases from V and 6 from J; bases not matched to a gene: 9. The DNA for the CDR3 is TGTGCCAGCAGTGAGGACAGGGCTGGGGGTTATGAAAAACTGTTTTTT. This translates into CASSEDRAGGYEKLFF.

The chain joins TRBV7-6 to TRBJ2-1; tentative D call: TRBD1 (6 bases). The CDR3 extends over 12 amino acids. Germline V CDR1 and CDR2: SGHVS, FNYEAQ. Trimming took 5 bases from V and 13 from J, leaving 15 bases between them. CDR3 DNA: TGTGCCAGCAGCCTGGGACCGGGACAACAGTTCTTC. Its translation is CASSLGPGQQFF.

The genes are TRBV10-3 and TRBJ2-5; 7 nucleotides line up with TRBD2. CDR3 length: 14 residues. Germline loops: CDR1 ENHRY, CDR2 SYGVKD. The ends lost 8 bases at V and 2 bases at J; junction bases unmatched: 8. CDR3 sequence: CAISGGSGQETQYF. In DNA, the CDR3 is TGTGCCATCTCTGGCGGGAGCGGACAAGAGACCCAGTACTTC.

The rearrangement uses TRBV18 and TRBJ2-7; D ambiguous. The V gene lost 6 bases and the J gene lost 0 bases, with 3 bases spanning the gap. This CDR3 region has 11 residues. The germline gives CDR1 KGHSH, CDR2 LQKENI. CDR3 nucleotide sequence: TGTGCCAGCTCCAGCTCCTACGAGCAGTACTTC. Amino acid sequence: CASSSSYEQYF.

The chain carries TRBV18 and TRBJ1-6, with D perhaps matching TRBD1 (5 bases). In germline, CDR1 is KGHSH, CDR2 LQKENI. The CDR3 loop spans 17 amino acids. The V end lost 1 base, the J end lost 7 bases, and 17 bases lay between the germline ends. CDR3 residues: CASSPQSQGGLNSPLHF. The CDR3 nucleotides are TGTGCCAGCTCACCACAGAGCCAGGGAGGCTTAAATTCACCCCTCCACTTT. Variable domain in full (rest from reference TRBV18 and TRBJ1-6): NAGVMQNPRHLVRRRGQEARLRCSPMKGHSHVYWYRQLPEEGLKFMVYLQKENIIDESGMPKERFSAEFPKEGPSILRIQQVVRGDSAAYFCASSPQSQGGLNSPLHFGNGTRLTVT.